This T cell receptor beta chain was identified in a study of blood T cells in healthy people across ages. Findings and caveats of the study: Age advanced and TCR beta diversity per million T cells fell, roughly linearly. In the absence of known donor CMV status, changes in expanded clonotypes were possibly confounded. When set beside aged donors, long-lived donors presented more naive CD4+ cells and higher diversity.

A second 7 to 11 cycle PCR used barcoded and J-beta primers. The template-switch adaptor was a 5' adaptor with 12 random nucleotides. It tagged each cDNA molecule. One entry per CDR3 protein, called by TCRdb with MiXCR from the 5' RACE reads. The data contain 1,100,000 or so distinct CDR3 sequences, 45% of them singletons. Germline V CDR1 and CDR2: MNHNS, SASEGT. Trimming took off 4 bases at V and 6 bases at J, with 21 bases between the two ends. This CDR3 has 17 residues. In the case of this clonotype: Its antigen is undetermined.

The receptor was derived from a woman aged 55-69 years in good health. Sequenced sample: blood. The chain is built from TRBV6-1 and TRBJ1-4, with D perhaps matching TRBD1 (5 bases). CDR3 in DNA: TGTGCCAGCAGTGGAGCTTCTGGGACGGCGGGATATGAAAAACTGTTTTTT. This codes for CASSGASGTAGYEKLFF.